These 24 T cell receptor beta chains were sequenced from one sample in a study of shared clonotypes between healthy human individuals. Data came from immunoSEQ multiplex PCR; TCRdb stores just in-frame clones and leaves some out. The sample lists a few million clones, 95% occurring once. Source material: naive CD4+ T cells sorted from blood. The subset: CD45RA+ positively selected. All receptors derive from a man between 18 and 29 years old in good health.

This rearrangement joins TRBV10-2 to TRBJ1-4, with 7 bases lining up with TRBD1. With 2 bases clipped from V and 0 bases from J, the junction kept 9 bases outside the gene matches. Germline V gene data show CDR1 as WSHSY and CDR2 as SAAADI. The CDR3 has 18 residues. The CDR3: CASSELQGSFATNEKLFF. The CDR3 DNA is TGCGCCAGCAGTGAGCTACAGGGGTCTTTTGCAACTAATGAAAAACTGTTTTTT.

The J gene is TRBJ2-5, the V gene TRBV6-5, with TRBD2 matching over 14 bases. The germline V gene encodes CDR1 MNHEY and CDR2 SVGAGI. The J segment lost 5 bases and the V segment lost 11 bases, leaving 10 bases of the junction unmatched. The CDR3 extends over 15 amino acids. CDR3 sequence: CAAGTSGSWGETQYF. In DNA, the CDR3 is TGTGCCGCCGGGACTAGCGGGAGTTGGGGTGAGACCCAGTACTTC.

The rearrangement uses TRBV6-5 and TRBJ2-7, with a weak D call TRBD1 (6 bases). In germline, CDR1 is MNHEY, CDR2 SVGAGI. The CDR3 sequence is 13 residues long. The ends were cut back, 7 bases at V and 6 bases at J, with 16 bases in the middle. The CDR3 DNA sequence: TGTGCCAGCACCAAAGGGGGAGTTACCGAGCAGTACTTC. This translates into CASTKGGVTEQYF.

The chain carries TRBV6-1 and TRBJ1-5, with 7 bases aligning to TRBD1. Unmatched junction bases numbered 5, after V lost 1 base and J lost 2 bases. Germline V lookup: CDR1 MNHNS, CDR2 SASEGT. This CDR3 region has 16 residues. The DNA of the CDR3 is TGTGCCAGCAGTGAAGGAGGGGGCGGCGGCAATCAGCCCCAGCATTTT. It specifies CASSEGGGGGNQPQHF.

The chain combines TRBV7-6 with TRBJ1-4; tentatively, D is TRBD1 (6 bases). The germline V and J ends were trimmed by 2 bases and 3 bases, with 7 bases remaining between them. CDR3 length equals 14 residues. CDR1 and CDR2 from the germline V gene are SGHVS and FNYEAQ. CDR3 amino acids: CASSLRQANEKLFF. For the CDR3, the DNA is TGTGCCAGCAGCTTAAGACAGGCTAATGAAAAACTGTTTTTT.

This clone has just one count. It is likely a read error, because the conserved phenylalanine at the end of the CDR3 is missing. It is unclear where the CDR3 begins or ends on the DNA, so no DNA is shown, and the CDR3 is as TCRdb lists it. J is TRBJ1-1 and V is TRBV2. Germline-derived CDR1 and CDR2 are SNHLY and FYNNEI. Counting both end residues, the CDR3 totals 13 amino acids. CDR3 protein: CASSERGTPRMYA.

This rearrangement joins TRBV7-9 to TRBJ1-5, with 10 bases lining up with TRBD1. Germline-derived CDR1 and CDR2 are SEHNR and FQNEAQ (reference sequence). Trimming at V came to 8 bases and at J to 3 bases, leaving 7 bases not matched to a gene. The CDR3 is made up of 15 amino acids. The CDR3 here is CASASDRGLNQPQHF. The CDR3 nucleotides are TGTGCCAGCGCCTCCGACAGGGGGCTCAATCAGCCCCAGCATTTT.

The CDR3 DNA is TGTGCCAGCGAACAGGGGGACGGCTACACCTTC. Translated: CASEQGDGYTF. This chain joins TRBV6-1 and TRBJ1-2, with 8 bases identical to TRBD1. V shed 8 bases, J shed 8 bases, and the junction held 4 bases outside the gene matches. The germline gives CDR1 MNHNS, CDR2 SASEGT. The CDR3 length is 11 residues.

The rearrangement joins TRBV5-1 to TRBJ2-7, with 8 nucleotides matching TRBD1. The CDR3 contains 14 residues. J was trimmed by 3 bases and V by 3 bases; bases with no gene match: 5. Germline CDR1 SGHRS, CDR2 YFSETQ. The CDR3 sequence: CASSSQGVGYEQYF. In nucleotides, the CDR3 is TGCGCCAGCAGCTCACAGGGGGTTGGCTACGAGCAGTACTTC. The variable domain in full, completed from reference TRBV5-1 and TRBJ2-7, reads KAGVTQTPRYLIKTRGQQVTLSCSPISGHRSVSWYQQTPGQGLQFLFEYFSETQRNKGNFPGRFSGRQFSNSRSEMNVSTLELGDSALYLCASSSQGVGYEQYFGPGTRLTVT.

This clone has only one observation. The chain carries TRBV15 and TRBJ1-2; TRBD1 is a possible D gene (5 bases). From germline, CDR1 is LNHNV and CDR2 YYDKDF (reference sequence). The CDR3 extends over 19 amino acids. V dropped 2 bases and J dropped 7 bases, with 29 bases sitting between them. CDR3 in amino acids: CATSRRGETRITPGGGYTF. The CDR3 bases are TGTGCCACCAGCAGACGAGGGGAGACTCGCATAACTCCGGGGGGTGGCTACACCTTC.

The V gene is TRBV6-5, the J gene TRBJ1-2, with D perhaps matching TRBD1 (6 bases). Trimming left V 5 bases short and J 4 bases short, with 11 bases between. The CDR3 contains 13 residues. Germline values: CDR1 MNHEY, CDR2 SVGAGI. The CDR3 sequence is CASSPGAGYGYTF. The CDR3 region has the DNA TGTGCCAGCAGTCCGGGGGCTGGCTATGGCTACACCTTC.

This clone was counted only a few times. Additional DNA sequences in this sample encode the identical CDR3. The chain employs TRBV5-1 and TRBJ2-7; D not certain. With 3 bases removed from V and 1 base from J, the gap between germline ends came to 2 bases. This CDR3 is built from 11 residues. Germline CDR1 reads SGHRS; CDR2 reads YFSETQ. The CDR3 sequence: CASSSSYEQYF. The CDR3 DNA sequence: TGCGCCAGCAGCTCTTCCTACGAGCAGTACTTC. Combining the CDR3 with reference TRBV5-1 and TRBJ2-7 gives the whole variable domain KAGVTQTPRYLIKTRGQQVTLSCSPISGHRSVSWYQQTPGQGLQFLFEYFSETQRNKGNFPGRFSGRQFSNSRSEMNVSTLELGDSALYLCASSSSYEQYFGPGTRLTVT.

The CDR3: CASSAGSTTNEQFF. The CDR3 DNA is TGCGCCAGCAGTGCCGGATCCACCACGAATGAGCAGTTCTTC. The chain couples TRBV10-1 to TRBJ2-1; D remains unclear. The length of the CDR3 is 14 residues. The germline V gene has CDR1 WNHNN and CDR2 SYGVQD (reference sequence). V lost 4 bases, J lost 7 bases, and 14 bases lay in between.

This chain links TRBV6-6 with TRBJ1-6; no clear D. This CDR3 region has 14 residues. Trimming shortened V by 6 bases and J by 5 bases, and 11 bases separated the two germline ends. Germline V gives CDR1 MNHNY, CDR2 SVGAGI (reference sequence). The CDR3 DNA sequence: TGTGCCAGCAGAAGAGGCAAGGATAATTCACCCCTCCACTTT. Translating gives CASRRGKDNSPLHF.

DNA of the CDR3: TGTGCCAGCAGCCAGGGCCTCGCGATGCCCCAGCATTTT. It specifies CASSQGLAMPQHF. V and J are TRBV14 and TRBJ1-5; D is undetermined. The germline V and J ends were trimmed by 3 bases and 9 bases, with 12 bases remaining between them. The CDR3 sequence is 13 residues long. The germline V gene has CDR1 SGHDN and CDR2 FVKESK.

The CDR3 nucleotides read TGTGCCAGCAGCTTAACCTACCGCACAGATACGCAGTATTTT. This sequence encodes CASSLTYRTDTQYF. The genes are TRBV7-9 and TRBJ2-3; D is unclear. CDR1 and CDR2 (germline): SEHNR, FQNEAQ (reference sequence). Deletions cut 2 bases from V and 1 base from J, with 7 bases between. This CDR3 is 14 amino acids long.

The J gene is TRBJ2-3, the V gene TRBV19; D unclear. The V end lost 4 bases, the J end lost 0 bases, and 8 bases lay between the germline ends. The CDR3 covers 14 residues. CDR1 and CDR2 (germline): LNHDA, SQIVND (reference sequence). The CDR3 region has the DNA TGTGCCAGTAGTACCCCCGGAAGCACAGATACGCAGTATTTT. This encodes CASSTPGSTDTQYF. The entire variable domain, with the rest obtained from reference TRBV19 and TRBJ2-3, is as follows: DGGITQSPKYLFRKEGQNVTLSCEQNLNHDAMYWYRQDPGQGLRLIYYSQIVNDFQKGDIAEGYSVSREKKESFPLTVTSAQKNPTAFYLCASSTPGSTDTQYFGPGTRLTVL.

The rearrangement joins TRBV19 to TRBJ2-7; D is perhaps TRBD1 (6 bases). Trimming took off 3 bases at V and 5 bases at J, with 11 bases between the two ends. The CDR3 contains 13 residues. Germline lookup yields CDR1 LNHDA and CDR2 SQIVND (reference sequence). In DNA form, the CDR3 reads TGTGCCAGTAGTATTACAGGGCTCCACGAGCAGTACTTC. Its protein product is CASSITGLHEQYF.

This sequence joins TRBV6-6 and TRBJ1-6; 9 bases are shared with TRBD1. CDR1 is MNHNY, CDR2 SVGAGI, per germline (reference sequence). This CDR3 spans 15 amino acids. V was pared by 6 bases and J by 5 bases, with 5 bases of the junction left unmatched. Here the CDR3 reads CASRRGQGNNSPLHF. The CDR3 nucleotides read TGTGCCAGCAGGCGAGGACAGGGGAATAATTCACCCCTCCACTTT.

The chain is built from TRBV6-5 and TRBJ1-2; D might be TRBD1 (5 bases). V was pared by 7 bases and J by 7 bases, with 16 bases between. The CDR3 is 13 residues long. Germline V gene lookup returns CDR1 MNHEY and CDR2 SVGAGI. CDR3 sequence: CASTDSGFRGYTF. The DNA of the CDR3 is TGTGCCAGCACCGACTCAGGGTTCCGTGGCTACACCTTC.

V usage is TRBV28 and J usage is TRBJ1-2; TRBD1 might be the D (6 bases). The germline V gene encodes CDR1 MDHEN and CDR2 SYDVKM. There are 12 residues in the CDR3. With 7 bases removed from V and 8 bases from J, the gap between germline ends came to 14 bases. The CDR3, as DNA: TGTGCCAGCATCCAGGGGAGGAACGGCTACACCTTC. This gives the protein CASIQGRNGYTF.

The chain carries TRBV6-5 and TRBJ1-1, with 7 bases identical to TRBD1. Germline trimming cut 2 bases from V and 5 bases from J; bases unmatched to any gene: 11. Germline CDR1 MNHEY, CDR2 SVGAGI. This CDR3 has 16 residues. The CDR3 is CASSYAKGARATEAFF. The CDR3 DNA follows: TGTGCCAGCAGTTACGCCAAGGGGGCGCGAGCAACTGAAGCTTTCTTT.

In DNA, the CDR3 is TGTGCCAGCAGCGGAAGGACGGCGAACACTGAAGCTTTCTTT. Translating it yields CASSGRTANTEAFF. The V and J genes are TRBV2 and TRBJ1-1; no firm D call. The length of the CDR3 is 14 residues. Looked up from germline, CDR1 is SNHLY and CDR2 is FYNNEI. Deletions cut 6 bases from V and 1 base from J, with 12 bases between.

As concerns this clone: The sample has other DNA sequences that encode this CDR3 too. V gene TRBV7-2 combines with J gene TRBJ2-3, with TRBD2 identical over 11 bases. This CDR3 has 15 residues. V lost 1 base to trimming and J lost 6 bases; unmatched junction nucleotides: 3. CDR1 is SGHTA and CDR2 is FQGNSA in the germline V gene. The CDR3 DNA reads TGTGCCAGCAGCTTAGGACTAGCGGGGCTGGATACGCAGTATTTT. This codes for CASSLGLAGLDTQYF.